The 10 T cell receptor beta chains reported below all come from one sample, sequenced in a study of blood T cell repertoires in COVID-19 (dated by TCRdb to about 2020). Library generation was performed with the immunoSEQ multiplex PCR assay. Here the immuneACCESS table is served through TCRdb, limited to in-frame sequences with V and J called. Missing clones are a known gap in these copies; in checked studies unresolved V genes cover under half, and the rest lacks a known reason. The sample records some 300,000 clones, about 88% of which are singletons. The top ten constitute over 1% of the sample. The sequenced sample was peripheral blood. These receptors originate from a man between 65 and 85 years old with acute or convalescent COVID-19.

The V and J genes are TRBV3-1 (or the pseudogene TRBV3-2) and TRBJ1-2; D not resolved. Between the trimmed V and J ends, which lost 1 base and 6 bases, there was a span of 9 bases. The CDR3 runs 13 residues. Germline assignment: CDR1 LGHDT and CDR2 YNNKEL (reference sequence). DNA for the CDR3: TGTGCCAGCAGCCAAGGTTGGCTTAATGGCTACACCTTC. Translation: CASSQGWLNGYTF.

DNA of the CDR3: TGTGCCACCAGTGATTTGTCTTGGGGGGGCACAGATACGCAGTATTTT. This sequence encodes CATSDLSWGGTDTQYF. The J gene is TRBJ2-3, the V gene TRBV24-1; perhaps TRBD2 as D (6 bases). Trimming left V 0 bases short and J 1 base short, with 10 bases between. The germline V gene has CDR1 KGHDR and CDR2 SFDVKD. CDR3 length: 16 amino acids.

This sequence joins TRBV30 and TRBJ1-5; no firm D call. The V gene's germline CDR1 is GTSNPN and CDR2 SVGIG (reference sequence). Trimming removed 0 bases at V and 8 bases at J, with 8 bases between. The CDR3 length is 12 residues. This chain's CDR3 is CAWSVNYEPQHF. CDR3 nucleotide sequence: TGTGCCTGGAGTGTAAATTATGAGCCCCAGCATTTT.

This chain uses TRBV30 with TRBJ1-1, with 8 positions matching TRBD1. This CDR3 contains 17 residues. V was pared by 1 base and J by 3 bases, with 13 bases of the junction left unmatched. Germline CDR1 and CDR2: GTSNPN and SVGIG (reference sequence). The CDR3 region is CAWSAQGEGGAYTEAFF. CDR3 DNA sequence: TGTGCCTGGAGTGCACAGGGGGAAGGCGGTGCGTACACTGAAGCTTTCTTT.

This chain links TRBV3-1 (or the pseudogene TRBV3-2) with TRBJ2-1; 8 bases fit TRBD1. CDR1 is LGHDT and CDR2 is YNNKEL in the germline V gene (reference sequence). CDR3 length equals 20 residues. The trim removed 1 base at V and 7 bases at J, leaving 21 bases unmatched. The CDR3 nucleotides read TGTGCCAGCAGCCAAGTCCCCCTCGGGACAGGCCGGAGATTCGCAAATGAGCAGTTCTTC. As protein: CASSQVPLGTGRRFANEQFF.

A word on this clone: The sample holds other DNA sequences that translate to the same CDR3. The rearrangement joins TRBV6-2 or TRBV6-3 to TRBJ1-6, with TRBD1 as a possible D gene (6 bases). CDR3 length equals 14 residues. CDR1 and CDR2 from the germline V gene are MNHEY and SVGEGT. Trimming stripped 2 bases from V and 7 bases from J, with 9 bases between. CDR3 sequence reads: CASSYPQGNSPLHF. The CDR3 DNA is TGTGCCAGCAGTTACCCGCAGGGGAATTCACCCCTCCACTTT.

CDR3 sequence reads: CASSPSGAPNTGELFF. The CDR3 DNA is TGTGCCAGCAGTCCTAGCGGGGCGCCGAACACCGGGGAGCTGTTTTTT. The gene calls are TRBV28 and TRBJ2-2, with 9 bases identical to TRBD2. Germline V gene data show CDR1 as MDHEN and CDR2 as SYDVKM. Germline trimming cut 5 bases from V and 0 bases from J; bases unmatched to any gene: 4. The CDR3 covers 16 residues.

The V call is TRBV10-3, the J call TRBJ1-3; no clear D gene. CDR1 and CDR2 from the germline V gene are ENHRY and SYGVKD. The V and J ends lost 4 bases and 0 bases respectively, with 13 bases between them. The length of the CDR3 is 16 residues. The CDR3 coding sequence is TGTGCCATCAGTGCAGGAGGGTGGGGCTCTGGAAACACCATATATTTT. This translates into CAISAGGWGSGNTIYF.

The chain joins TRBV7-9 to TRBJ1-4; 7 nucleotides line up with TRBD1. Germline V gene data show CDR1 as SEHNR and CDR2 as FQNEAQ (reference sequence). The CDR3 length is 15 residues. Unmatched junction bases numbered 7, after V lost 5 bases and J lost 4 bases. CDR3 in DNA: TGTGCCAGCAGCGTCCCGGGACAGCATAATGAAAAACTGTTTTTT. Translated: CASSVPGQHNEKLFF.

The V and J genes are TRBV28 and TRBJ2-7; TRBD2 might be the D (6 bases). Trimming took 5 bases from V and 1 from J, leaving 21 bases between them. Germline CDR1 reads MDHEN; CDR2 reads SYDVKM. This CDR3 has 17 residues. CDR3 DNA: TGTGCCAGCAGTGCCCGCCGACCCGGGGAGGAATCCTACGAGCAGTACTTC. This encodes CASSARRPGEESYEQYF.